A selection of T cell receptor beta chains follows, all from one sample in a study of cytomegalovirus exposure and HLA in healthy donors. The method was immunoSEQ multiplex PCR; TCRdb's version includes in-frame clones alone and lacks a portion of them. The sample shows some 170,000 clones, approximately 80% of them seen only once. The sequenced material came from PBMCs. These TCRs come from a woman aged 45 to 65 in good health and CMV-seronegative. The CDR3 runs from the conserved cysteine through the conserved F or W.

cdr3_length: 13
j_call: TRBJ1-1
v_call: TRBV10-3
cdr3_aa: CAISIEQDTEAFF

cdr3_length: 15
j_call: TRBJ1-3
v_call: TRBV27
cdr3_aa: CASSSGLLSGNTIYF

cdr3_length: 14
j_call: TRBJ2-1
v_call: TRBV11-3
cdr3_aa: CASSLSRASGRQFF

cdr3_length: 13
j_call: TRBJ2-7
v_call: TRBV5-1
cdr3_aa: CASSLDGFGEQYF

cdr3_length: 14
j_call: TRBJ1-1
v_call: TRBV5-4
cdr3_aa: CASSPGQGYTEAFF

cdr3_length: 15
j_call: TRBJ2-7
v_call: TRBV6-5
cdr3_aa: CASSYLDSISYEQYF

cdr3_length: 15
j_call: TRBJ1-5
v_call: TRBV5-1
cdr3_aa: CASSLGTPTVIDQHF

cdr3_length: 14
j_call: TRBJ1-3
v_call: TRBV11-2
cdr3_aa: CASSRDSSGNTIYF

cdr3_length: 17
j_call: TRBJ2-5
v_call: TRBV18
cdr3_aa: CASSPPIPSGNQETQYF

cdr3_length: 11
j_call: TRBJ1-1
v_call: TRBV20-1
cdr3_aa: CSAPLTAGAFF